This TCR beta chain is from a study of cytotoxic CD8 clonotypes in ibrutinib-treated CLL. Here immunoSEQ multiplex PCR was the method, and the copy in TCRdb shows in-frame clones only, minus some. This table has about 150,000 clones, about four fifths appearing once. Trimming cost V 2 bases and J 4 bases, with 9 bases left between them. CDR3 length equals 13 residues. The V gene's germline CDR1 is SGHKS and CDR2 YYEKEE (reference sequence). The specimen comprised PBMCs, sampled after 12 months of ibrutinib treatment. J is TRBJ1-1 and V is TRBV5-5; the D gene is possibly TRBD1 (5 bases). The receptor's source is a human donor with chronic lymphocytic leukemia. This CDR3 is CASSLRRVTEAFF. As DNA, the CDR3 is TGTGCCAGCAGCTTACGCAGGGTCACTGAAGCTTTCTTT.